A selection of T cell receptor beta chains follows, all from one sample in a study of shared clonotypes between healthy human individuals. Sequencing used immunoSEQ multiplex PCR; TCRdb keeps in-frame clones, though not all of them. This sample carries about 700,000 clones, around 74% of them seen once, and the ten largest clones take over 1.5%. Sequenced material: memory CD4+ T cells sorted from blood. These receptors were taken from a woman between 25 and 40 years old in good health. CDR3s include the opening cysteine and the closing phenylalanine or tryptophan. The D gene is left open where the match is weak. Clone size appears in some rows only: once, few, many, or a class for an expanded clone.

j_gene | v_gene | d_gene | abundance | CDR3aa | CDR3nt
TRBJ2-7 | TRBV5-8 | - | - | CASSPGGTYEQYF | TGTGCCAGCAGCCCGGGCGGAACCTACGAGCAGTACTTC
TRBJ2-1 | TRBV6-4 | TRBD1 | few | CASSDGTGGRAHEQFF | TGTGCCAGCAGTGACGGTACAGGGGGCCGTGCTCATGAGCAGTTCTTC
TRBJ1-1 | TRBV2 | - | - | CASSANMGRQSLAFF | TGTGCCAGCAGTGCCAACATGGGAAGACAATCACTAGCTTTCTTT
TRBJ1-5 | TRBV28 | - | - | CASSVTGTNQPQHF | TGTGCCAGCAGTGTTACAGGTACCAATCAGCCCCAGCATTTT
TRBJ1-2 | TRBV13 | - | few | CASSFRIEGGYTF | TGTGCCAGCAGCTTCCGAATCGAGGGGGGCTACACCTTC
TRBJ2-7 | TRBV6-5 | TRBD2 | few | CASSSVAGALGEQYF | TGTGCCAGCAGTTCTGTAGCGGGAGCGTTGGGCGAGCAGTACTTC
TRBJ2-1 | TRBV19 | - | - | CASSIDSGHPQVQFF | TGTGCCAGTAGTATAGATTCGGGCCACCCTCAAGTGCAGTTCTTC
TRBJ2-7 | TRBV5-1 | TRBD2 | few | CASSRGLAGGGGEQYF | TGCGCCAGCAGCAGGGGACTAGCGGGAGGTGGTGGCGAGCAGTACTTC
TRBJ1-3 | TRBV7-9 | - | - | CASSRAFDTLSGNTIYF | TGTGCCAGCAGTCGCGCCTTTGACACGCTCTCTGGAAACACCATATATTTT
TRBJ2-2 | TRBV11-3 | - | - | CASSSRGTNTGELFF | TGTGCCAGCAGCTCTAGAGGAACGAACACCGGGGAGCTGTTTTTT
TRBJ2-5 | TRBV5-1 | - | - | CASSSDAGRYQETQYF | TGCGCCAGCAGCTCTGATGCAGGGAGGTACCAAGAGACCCAGTACTTC
TRBJ2-6 | TRBV6-5 | - | - | CASSYSETGANVLTF | TGTGCCAGCAGTTACTCGGAGACTGGGGCCAACGTCCTGACTTTC
TRBJ1-1 | TRBV28 | - | - | CASSLPWVNTEAFF | TGTGCCAGCAGTCTCCCCTGGGTGAACACTGAAGCTTTCTTT
TRBJ1-1 | TRBV28 | - | - | CASTLSRSTEAFF | TGTGCCAGCACCCTATCCAGATCCACTGAAGCTTTCTTT
TRBJ2-7 | TRBV11-2 | - | - | CASSFSRTSYEQYF | TGTGCCAGCAGCTTCAGCCGTACCTCCTACGAGCAGTACTTC
TRBJ1-1 | TRBV7-2 | - | - | CASSLIADTEAFF | TGTGCCAGCAGCTTAATTGCGGATACTGAAGCTTTCTTT
TRBJ1-4 | TRBV2 | - | - | CASSEVDEKLFF | TGTGCCAGCAGTGAAGTGGACGAAAAACTGTTTTTT
TRBJ2-6 | TRBV5-1 | - | once | CASSPSESSGANVLTF | TGCGCCAGCAGCCCTAGCGAGAGCTCTGGGGCCAACGTCCTGACTTTC
TRBJ2-3 | TRBV9 | TRBD2 | - | CASSVDAGGTTDTQYF | TGTGCCAGCAGCGTAGATGCGGGAGGGACCACAGATACGCAGTATTTT
TRBJ2-5 | TRBV7-2 | TRBD2 | few | CASSEGGLAGVETQYF | TGTGCCAGCAGCGAGGGGGGACTAGCGGGAGTGGAGACCCAGTACTTC
TRBJ1-1 | TRBV6-6 | - | few | CASSYVGHEAFF | TGTGCCAGCAGTTATGTGGGACATGAAGCTTTCTTT
TRBJ2-7 | TRBV28 | - | few | CASSFQMTSREYF | TGTGCCAGCAGTTTCCAAATGACCAGTCGGGAGTACTTC
TRBJ2-5 | TRBV28 | TRBD2 | - | CASSSAGGVQETQYF | TGTGCCAGCAGTTCAGCGGGAGGGGTTCAAGAGACCCAGTACTTC
TRBJ1-4 | TRBV5-1 | - | - | CASSLGRAGYEKLFF | TGCGCCAGCAGCTTGGGCCGGGCTGGATATGAAAAACTGTTTTTT
TRBJ1-2 | TRBV7-9 | TRBD1 | - | CASSAWGQGMVGYTF | TGTGCCAGCAGCGCGTGGGGACAGGGGATGGTTGGCTACACCTTC
TRBJ2-7 | TRBV28 | - | - | CASSRRGFPRSSYEQYF | TGTGCCAGCAGTCGCCGGGGTTTTCCTCGGAGCTCCTACGAGCAGTACTTC
TRBJ2-1 | TRBV4-1 | TRBD2 | once | CASSQVGRTRYNEQFF | TGCGCCAGCAGCCAAGTCGGGAGGACTAGGTACAATGAGCAGTTCTTC
TRBJ2-3 | TRBV7-6 | - | few | CASSPTLTGTQYF | TGTGCCAGCAGCCCCACCCTTACGGGTACGCAGTATTTT
TRBJ1-4 | TRBV6-6 | - | - | CASSYAGQGDLKLFF | TGTGCCAGCAGTTACGCGGGACAAGGGGATTTAAAACTGTTTTTT
TRBJ2-7 | TRBV25-1 | - | - | CASSPKPSDGESYEQYF | TGTGCCAGCAGCCCCAAACCCTCGGACGGAGAATCCTACGAGCAGTACTTC
TRBJ1-2 | TRBV5-4 | TRBD1 | - | CASSRVGTGESGYTF | TGTGCCAGCAGCCGGGTAGGGACAGGGGAATCGGGCTACACCTTC
TRBJ1-6 | TRBV4-1 | - | - | CASSQDVLGGITLHF | TGCGCCAGCAGCCAAGACGTCCTCGGGGGAATAACCCTCCACTTT
TRBJ2-1 | TRBV19 | TRBD1 | few | CASSIDTGTGGYNEQFF | TGTGCCAGTAGTATAGATACTGGGACAGGGGGCTACAATGAGCAGTTCTTC
TRBJ2-7 | TRBV30 | - | once | CAWGGVGGHEQYF | TGTGCCTGGGGCGGTGTCGGGGGGCACGAGCAGTACTTC
TRBJ2-3 | TRBV5-1 | TRBD1 | - | CASSLQGASDTQYF | TGCGCCAGCAGCTTACAGGGGGCGTCAGATACGCAGTATTTT
TRBJ2-3 | TRBV5-1 | TRBD2 | - | CASSLATSGSETDTQYF | TGCGCCAGCAGCTTGGCGACTAGCGGGAGTGAGACAGATACGCAGTATTTT
TRBJ2-5 | TRBV20-1 | - | - | CSASPSETQYF | TGCAGTGCTAGTCCTTCGGAGACCCAGTACTTC
TRBJ2-3 | TRBV5-6 | TRBD2 | - | CASSPRFSGRLNTQYF | TGTGCCAGCAGCCCACGATTTAGCGGGAGACTAAATACGCAGTATTTT
TRBJ1-4 | TRBV7-9 | TRBD1 | - | CASSVRQGALEKLFF | TGTGCCAGCAGCGTCCGACAGGGAGCTCTGGAAAAACTGTTTTTT
TRBJ1-5 | TRBV6-6 | - | - | CASSYPNSNQPQHF | TGTGCCAGCAGTTACCCCAATAGCAATCAGCCCCAGCATTTT
TRBJ1-4 | TRBV5-1 | - | - | CASSTGNSLTNEKLFF | TGCGCCAGCAGTACAGGGAACTCTCTAACTAATGAAAAACTGTTTTTT
TRBJ1-2 | TRBV11-2 | - | - | CASSSSNSNYGYTF | TGTGCCAGCAGCTCCTCGAACTCTAACTATGGCTACACCTTC
TRBJ2-7 | TRBV28 | - | - | CASSLGEFSIYEQYF | TGTGCCAGCAGTTTGGGGGAGTTTAGTATATACGAGCAGTACTTC
TRBJ2-7 | TRBV5-1 | - | - | CASSHLNRHLAYEQYF | TGCGCCAGCAGCCATCTTAACAGGCACCTCGCCTACGAGCAGTACTTC